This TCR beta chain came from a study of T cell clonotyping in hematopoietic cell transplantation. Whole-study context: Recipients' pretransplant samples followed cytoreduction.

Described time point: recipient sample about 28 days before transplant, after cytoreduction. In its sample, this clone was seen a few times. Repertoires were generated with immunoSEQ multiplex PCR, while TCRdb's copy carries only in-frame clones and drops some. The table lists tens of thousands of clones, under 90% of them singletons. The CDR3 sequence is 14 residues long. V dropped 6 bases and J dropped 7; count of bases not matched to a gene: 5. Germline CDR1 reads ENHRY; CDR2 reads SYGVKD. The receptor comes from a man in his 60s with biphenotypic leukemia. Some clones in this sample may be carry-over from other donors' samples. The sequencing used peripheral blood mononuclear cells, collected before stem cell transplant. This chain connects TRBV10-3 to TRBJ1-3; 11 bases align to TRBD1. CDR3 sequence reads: CAISAGTGGNTIYF. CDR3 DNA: TGTGCCATCAGCGCCGGGACAGGGGGGAACACCATATATTTT.